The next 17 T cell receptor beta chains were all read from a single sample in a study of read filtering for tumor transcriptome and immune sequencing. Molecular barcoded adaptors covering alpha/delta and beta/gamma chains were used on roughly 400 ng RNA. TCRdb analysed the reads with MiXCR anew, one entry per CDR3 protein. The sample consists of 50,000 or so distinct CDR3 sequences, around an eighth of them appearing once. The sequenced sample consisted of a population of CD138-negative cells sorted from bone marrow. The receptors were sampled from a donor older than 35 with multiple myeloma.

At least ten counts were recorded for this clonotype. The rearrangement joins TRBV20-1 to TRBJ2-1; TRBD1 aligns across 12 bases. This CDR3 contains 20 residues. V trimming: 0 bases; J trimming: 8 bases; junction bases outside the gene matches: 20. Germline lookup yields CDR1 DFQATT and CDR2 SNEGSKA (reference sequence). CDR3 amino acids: CSAREAPVGQGAFQGYEQFF. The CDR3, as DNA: TGCAGTGCTAGAGAGGCGCCGGTGGGACAGGGGGCCTTTCAGGGGTATGAGCAGTTCTTC.

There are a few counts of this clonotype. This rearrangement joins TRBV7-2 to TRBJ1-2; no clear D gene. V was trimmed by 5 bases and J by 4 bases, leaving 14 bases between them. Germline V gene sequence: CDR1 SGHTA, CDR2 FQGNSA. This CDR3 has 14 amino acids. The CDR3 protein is CASSLSSRPYGYTF. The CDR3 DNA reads TGTGCCAGCAGCCTGTCCAGCCGGCCCTATGGCTACACCTTC.

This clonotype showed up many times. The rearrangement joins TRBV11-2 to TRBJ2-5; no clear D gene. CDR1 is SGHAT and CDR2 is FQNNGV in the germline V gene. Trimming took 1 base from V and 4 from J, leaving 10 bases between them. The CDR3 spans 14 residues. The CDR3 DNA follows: TGTGCCAGCAGCTTAGTGGCATTGAGAGAGACCCAGTACTTC. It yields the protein CASSLVALRETQYF.

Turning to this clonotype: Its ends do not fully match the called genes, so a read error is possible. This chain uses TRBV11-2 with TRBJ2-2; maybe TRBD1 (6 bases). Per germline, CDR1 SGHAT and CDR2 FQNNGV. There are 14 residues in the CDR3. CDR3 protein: CAGSDRRRTGELFF. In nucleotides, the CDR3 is TGTGCCGGCAGTGACAGGAGACGGACCGGGGAGCTGTTTTTT.

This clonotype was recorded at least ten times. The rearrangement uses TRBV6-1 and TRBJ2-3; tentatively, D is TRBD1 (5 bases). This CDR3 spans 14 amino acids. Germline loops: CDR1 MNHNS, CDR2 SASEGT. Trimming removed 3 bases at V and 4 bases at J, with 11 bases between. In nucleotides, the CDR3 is TGTGCCAGCAGTGAGGCCAGGGATCCAGATACGCAGTATTTT. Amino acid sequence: CASSEARDPDTQYF.

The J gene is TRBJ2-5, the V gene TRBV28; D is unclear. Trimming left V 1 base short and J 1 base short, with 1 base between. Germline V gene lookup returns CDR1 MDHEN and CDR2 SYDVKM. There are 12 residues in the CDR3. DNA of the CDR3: TGTGCCAGCAGTTTATTCCAAGAGACCCAGTACTTC. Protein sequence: CASSLFQETQYF.

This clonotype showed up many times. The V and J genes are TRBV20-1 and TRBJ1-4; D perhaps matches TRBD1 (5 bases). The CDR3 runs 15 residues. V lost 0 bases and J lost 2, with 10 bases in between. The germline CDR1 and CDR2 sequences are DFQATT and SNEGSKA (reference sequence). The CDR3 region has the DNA TGCAGTGCTAGAGATTCGGGGACGACTAATGAAAAACTGTTTTTT. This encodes CSARDSGTTNEKLFF.

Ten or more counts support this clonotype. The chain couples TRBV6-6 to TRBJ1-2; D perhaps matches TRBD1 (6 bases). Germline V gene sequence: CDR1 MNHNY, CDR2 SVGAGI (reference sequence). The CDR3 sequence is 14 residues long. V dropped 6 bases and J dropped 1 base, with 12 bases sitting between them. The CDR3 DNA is TGTGCCAGCAGGAACAGGGCGAATAACTATGGCTACACCTTC. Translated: CASRNRANNYGYTF.

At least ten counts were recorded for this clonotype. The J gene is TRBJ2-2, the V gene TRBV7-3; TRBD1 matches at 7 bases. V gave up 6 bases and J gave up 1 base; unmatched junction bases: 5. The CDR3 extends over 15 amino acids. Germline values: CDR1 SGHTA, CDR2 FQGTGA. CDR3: CASRPGTVNTGELFF. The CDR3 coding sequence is TGTGCCAGCAGGCCAGGGACAGTGAACACCGGGGAGCTGTTTTTT.

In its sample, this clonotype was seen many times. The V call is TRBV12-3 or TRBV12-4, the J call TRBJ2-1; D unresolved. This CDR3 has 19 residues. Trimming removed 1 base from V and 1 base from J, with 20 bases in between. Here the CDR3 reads CASSLVAGLGGDSYNEQFF. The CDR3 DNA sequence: TGTGCCAGCAGTTTAGTGGCTGGCCTCGGCGGAGATTCCTACAATGAGCAGTTCTTC.

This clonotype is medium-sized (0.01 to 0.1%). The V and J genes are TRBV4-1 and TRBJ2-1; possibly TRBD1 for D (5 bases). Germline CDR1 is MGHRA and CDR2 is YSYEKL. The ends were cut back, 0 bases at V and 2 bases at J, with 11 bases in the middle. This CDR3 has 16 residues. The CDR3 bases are TGCGCCAGCAGCCAAGATATGCAGGGTGCCTACAATGAGCAGTTCTTC. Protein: CASSQDMQGAYNEQFF.

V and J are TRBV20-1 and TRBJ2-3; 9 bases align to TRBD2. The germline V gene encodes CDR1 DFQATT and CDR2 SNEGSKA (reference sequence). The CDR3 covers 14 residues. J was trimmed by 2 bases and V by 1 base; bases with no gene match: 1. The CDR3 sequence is CSARVAGVTDTQYF. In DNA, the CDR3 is TGCAGTGCTAGAGTAGCGGGGGTCACAGATACGCAGTATTTT.

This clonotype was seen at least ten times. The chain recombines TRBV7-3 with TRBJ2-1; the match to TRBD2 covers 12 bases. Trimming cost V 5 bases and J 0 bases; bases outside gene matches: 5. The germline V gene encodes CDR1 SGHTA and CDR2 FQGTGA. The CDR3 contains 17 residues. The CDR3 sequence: CASSITSGGHSYNEQFF. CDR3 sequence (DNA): TGTGCCAGCAGCATTACTAGCGGGGGGCACTCCTACAATGAGCAGTTCTTC.

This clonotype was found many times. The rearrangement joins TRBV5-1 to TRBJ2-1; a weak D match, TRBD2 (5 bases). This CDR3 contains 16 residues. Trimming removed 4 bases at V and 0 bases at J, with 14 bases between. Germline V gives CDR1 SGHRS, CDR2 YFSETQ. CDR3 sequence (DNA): TGCGCCAGCAGCACCGACCCGGGGAGCTCCTACAATGAGCAGTTCTTC. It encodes CASSTDPGSSYNEQFF.

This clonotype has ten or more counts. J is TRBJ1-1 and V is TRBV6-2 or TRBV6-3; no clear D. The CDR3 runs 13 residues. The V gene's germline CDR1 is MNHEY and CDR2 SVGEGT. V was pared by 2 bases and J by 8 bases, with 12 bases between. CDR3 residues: CASSYVQHTEAFF. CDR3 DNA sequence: TGTGCCAGCAGTTACGTACAACATACAGAAGCTTTCTTT.

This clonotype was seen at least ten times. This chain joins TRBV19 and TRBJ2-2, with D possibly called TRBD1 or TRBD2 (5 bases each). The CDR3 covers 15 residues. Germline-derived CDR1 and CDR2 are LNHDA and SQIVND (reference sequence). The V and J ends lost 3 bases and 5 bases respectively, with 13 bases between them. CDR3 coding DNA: TGTGCCAGTAGTATGAGGGCAGGGCGGACCGGGGAGCTGTTTTTT. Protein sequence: CASSMRAGRTGELFF.

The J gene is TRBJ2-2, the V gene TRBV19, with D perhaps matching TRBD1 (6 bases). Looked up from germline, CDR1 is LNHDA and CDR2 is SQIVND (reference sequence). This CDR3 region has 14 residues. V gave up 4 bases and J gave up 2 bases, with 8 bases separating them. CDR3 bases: TGTGCCAGTAGTAAGGGACAAAACACCGGGGAGCTGTTTTTT. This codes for CASSKGQNTGELFF.